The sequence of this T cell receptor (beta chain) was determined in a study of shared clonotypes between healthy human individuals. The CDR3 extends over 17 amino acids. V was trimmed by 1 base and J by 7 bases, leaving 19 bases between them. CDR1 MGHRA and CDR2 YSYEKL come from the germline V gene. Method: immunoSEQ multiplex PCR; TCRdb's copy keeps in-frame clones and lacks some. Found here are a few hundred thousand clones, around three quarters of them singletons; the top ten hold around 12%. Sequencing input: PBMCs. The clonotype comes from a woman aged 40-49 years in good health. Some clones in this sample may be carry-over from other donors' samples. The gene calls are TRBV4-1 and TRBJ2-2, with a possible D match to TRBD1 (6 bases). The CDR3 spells CASSQARISPGDGELFF. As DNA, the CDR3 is TGCGCCAGCAGCCAAGCCCGGATAAGTCCAGGGGACGGGGAGCTGTTTTTT.